These 28 T cell receptor beta chains were sequenced from one sample in a study of T cells expressing NK-cell markers. From the 5' RACE reads, TCRdb lists one entry per CDR3 protein and no DNA. Its table lists about 260,000 distinct CDR3 sequences. Specimen: blood T cells: a sorted CD56 or NKG2C T cell subset, CD4+ or CD8+ T cells, or bulk PBMC T cells (not recorded which). The receptors here all came from a man between 18 and 29 years old in good health.

This chain joins TRBV5-1 and TRBJ2-5; TCRdb lists TRBD1, though no DNA is available to test this call. Germline V CDR1 and CDR2: SGHRS, YFSETQ. The CDR3 is 15 amino acids. The CDR3 here is CASSLLPGPGETQYF.

V gene TRBV20-1 combines with J gene TRBJ2-7; TCRdb returns TRBD2, unconfirmable since there is no DNA. The CDR3 sequence is 14 residues long. Germline V gene sequence: CDR1 DFQATT, CDR2 SNEGSKA (reference sequence). The CDR3 reads CSARGREVSYEQYF.

J is TRBJ2-3 and V is TRBV6-5; TCRdb returns TRBD1, unconfirmable since there is no DNA. Germline V gene data show CDR1 as MNHEY and CDR2 as SVGAGI. The CDR3 runs to 16 residues. The CDR3 sequence: CASSSRGRGDTDTQYF.

The chain combines TRBV7-2 with TRBJ2-3; TCRdb's D gene call, TRBD1, goes unchecked for lack of DNA. The CDR3 extends over 15 amino acids. Germline values: CDR1 SGHTA, CDR2 FQGNSA. The CDR3 protein is CASSFGTDRTDTQYF.

The chain joins TRBV5-1 to TRBJ1-5. The CDR3 totals 14 residues. CDR1 and CDR2 (germline): SGHRS, YFSETQ. The CDR3 is CASSLGSGEQPQHF.

The gene calls are TRBV7-6 and TRBJ1-1. Germline V gene lookup returns CDR1 SGHVS and CDR2 FNYEAQ. The CDR3 is made up of 16 amino acids. CDR3 sequence reads: CSSSFEGPLANTEAFF. The full variable domain, completed using reference TRBV7-6 and TRBJ1-1, is GAGVSQSPRYKVTKRGQDVALRCDPISGHVSLYWYRQALGQGPEFLTYFNYEAQQDKSGLPNDRFSAERPEGSISTLTIQRTEQRDSAMYRCSSSFEGPLANTEAFFGQGTRLTVV.

The V call is TRBV18, the J call TRBJ1-2. The CDR3 is 13 amino acids. Germline V lookup: CDR1 KGHSH, CDR2 LQKENI. The CDR3 here is CASSPGYNYGYTF.

V is TRBV6-5 and J is TRBJ1-2; TCRdb calls TRBD1, which cannot be checked without DNA. Germline assignment: CDR1 MNHEY and CDR2 SVGAGI. The CDR3 consists of 13 residues. CDR3 residues: CASSRDSLDGYTF.

The chain has TRBV5-1 and TRBJ2-5; TCRdb's D call of TRBD2 is untestable without DNA. The CDR3 spans 15 residues. Germline V gene sequence: CDR1 SGHRS, CDR2 YFSETQ. CDR3 sequence reads: CASSLGGLEGETQYF.

The J gene is TRBJ2-2, the V gene TRBV11-2; TCRdb names TRBD1, which stays unverified in the absence of DNA. This CDR3 contains 16 residues. The germline CDR1 and CDR2 sequences are SGHAT and FQNNGV. The CDR3 here is CASSPLGTGATGELFF.

This chain joins TRBV7-2 and TRBJ2-2; TCRdb's D gene call, TRBD1, goes unchecked for lack of DNA. From germline, CDR1 is SGHTA and CDR2 FQGNSA. The CDR3 has 17 residues. CDR3 protein: CASSWMGQGAGTGELFF.

The chain employs TRBV27 and TRBJ2-4; TCRdb's D call of TRBD1 is untestable without DNA. Germline CDR1 MNHEY, CDR2 SMNVEV (reference sequence). The CDR3 covers 14 residues. CDR3 amino acids: CASSQGTGSYIQYF.

This chain uses TRBV3-1 with TRBJ2-1; the D gene TCRdb calls, TRBD1, cannot be checked with no DNA. Germline V gene data show CDR1 as LGHDT and CDR2 as YNNKEL (reference sequence). The CDR3 loop spans 13 amino acids. CDR3 protein: CASSQDRTGEQFF.

The V gene is TRBV29-1, the J gene TRBJ2-7; the D call of TRBD1 rests on TCRdb alone, since no DNA is present to check it. The CDR3 sequence is 14 residues long. Looked up from germline, CDR1 is SQVTM and CDR2 is ANQGSEA. The CDR3 spells CSVATGGDSYEQYF.

V is TRBV5-4 and J is TRBJ2-6; TCRdb's D call, TRBD2, is unchecked because there is no DNA. CDR1 and CDR2 from the germline V gene are SGHNT and YYREEE (reference sequence). The CDR3 spans 18 residues. The CDR3 sequence: CASSSGASGRSGANVLTF.

The chain couples TRBV18 to TRBJ2-3. The CDR3 sequence is 13 residues long. CDR1 is KGHSH and CDR2 is LQKENI in the germline V gene. CDR3 in amino acids: CASSPVSPDTQYF.

The gene calls are TRBV19 and TRBJ2-2; the D call from TCRdb, TRBD1, cannot be confirmed without DNA. The CDR3 runs 14 residues. Germline V CDR1 and CDR2: LNHDA, SQIVND (reference sequence). CDR3 residues: CASTKAGDTGELFF. Based on the CDR3 plus reference TRBV19 and TRBJ2-2, the full variable domain is DGGITQSPKYLFRKEGQNVTLSCEQNLNHDAMYWYRQDPGQGLRLIYYSQIVNDFQKGDIAEGYSVSREKKESFPLTVTSAQKNPTAFYLCASTKAGDTGELFFGEGSRLTVL.

CDR3 sequence: CASSKTGTSGTDTQYF. V and J are TRBV5-4 and TRBJ2-3; TCRdb designates TRBD2, a call that cannot be tested without DNA. Germline CDR1 and CDR2: SGHNT and YYREEE (reference sequence). The CDR3 covers 16 residues.

V is TRBV20-1 and J is TRBJ1-6; TCRdb calls TRBD1, which cannot be checked without DNA. This CDR3 is built from 15 residues. Germline CDR1 and CDR2: DFQATT and SNEGSKA (reference sequence). The CDR3 spells CSANTGGQGNSPLHF.

CDR3 in amino acids: CSAPGTGGHTGELFF. The chain recombines TRBV20-1 with TRBJ2-2; TCRdb designates TRBD1, a call that cannot be tested without DNA. Germline V gene sequence: CDR1 DFQATT, CDR2 SNEGSKA (reference sequence). This CDR3 region has 15 residues.

V usage is TRBV20-1 and J usage is TRBJ2-1; TCRdb's D gene call, TRBD2, goes unchecked for lack of DNA. There are 16 residues in the CDR3. Germline V CDR1 and CDR2: DFQATT, SNEGSKA (reference sequence). CDR3: CSATTLAGLLVNEQFF.

The chain recombines TRBV12-3 or TRBV12-4 with TRBJ1-5; TCRdb lists TRBD1, though no DNA is available to test this call. The CDR3 totals 16 residues. The CDR3 spells CASSPRGAGSNQPQHF.

This CDR3 reads CSVARGDNQPQHF. The chain couples TRBV29-1 to TRBJ1-5; there is no DNA to check the TCRdb D call of TRBD1. Germline V gene lookup returns CDR1 SQVTM and CDR2 ANQGSEA. The CDR3 loop spans 13 amino acids.

V is TRBV12-3 or TRBV12-4 and J is TRBJ2-5; TCRdb designates TRBD2, a call that cannot be tested without DNA. CDR3 length: 16 residues. This CDR3 is CASSLASPAGGGTQYF.

The V call is TRBV2, the J call TRBJ1-1; TCRdb designates TRBD1, a call that cannot be tested without DNA. The CDR3 extends over 13 amino acids. CDR1 and CDR2 from the germline V gene are SNHLY and FYNNEI. The CDR3 is CASSGQGGAEAFF.

The genes are TRBV6-5 and TRBJ2-1. The CDR3 has 11 amino acids. Germline V gene lookup returns CDR1 MNHEY and CDR2 SVGAGI. CDR3: CASSDPYEQFF.

V and J are TRBV7-9 and TRBJ2-3; lacking DNA, the TRBD2 call made by TCRdb goes unchecked. This CDR3 is built from 15 residues. From germline, CDR1 is SEHNR and CDR2 FQNEAQ (reference sequence). CDR3 loop: CASSSTGTSGVRQYF.

The CDR3 spells CASSYDGRSNEQFF. The genes are TRBV6-2 or TRBV6-3 and TRBJ2-1. The CDR3 consists of 14 residues. The germline CDR1 and CDR2 sequences are MNHEY and SVGEGT.